This passage covers 15 T cell receptor beta chains from one sample sequenced in a study of blood T cell repertoires in COVID-19. The repertoire was sequenced with immunoSEQ multiplex PCR; TCRdb's copy has only in-frame clones and lacks some. The repertoire consists of about 110,000 clones, with 75% to 90% occurring once and the leading ten covering about 30%. Sequenced sample: peripheral blood. The origin of the receptors is a woman over 75 with acute or convalescent COVID-19.

The chain carries TRBV7-2 and TRBJ1-2; no definite D call. This CDR3 is built from 13 residues. Per germline, CDR1 SGHTA and CDR2 FQGNSA. V lost 2 bases and J 5 bases, leaving 9 bases between the germline ends. The CDR3 DNA is TGTGCCAGCAGCTTATCTCGGGATTATGGCTACACCTTC. Translation: CASSLSRDYGYTF.

This chain uses TRBV7-3 with TRBJ2-2; TRBD1 aligns across 8 bases. With V trimmed by 6 bases and J by 0 bases, 3 bases remained unmatched. Per the germline V gene, CDR1 is SGHTA and CDR2 is FQGTGA. This CDR3 has 15 residues. DNA of the CDR3: TGTGCCAGCAGTCAGGGGGCCACGAACACCGGGGAGCTGTTTTTT. Translating it yields CASSQGATNTGELFF.

This chain links TRBV19 with TRBJ2-3; 9 nucleotides match TRBD1. CDR3 length: 14 amino acids. CDR1 and CDR2 from the germline V gene are LNHDA and SQIVND (reference sequence). The V segment lost 1 base and the J segment 6 bases; nucleotides outside the gene matches: 2. The CDR3 region is CASSIGTGADTQYF. CDR3 DNA: TGTGCCAGTAGTATAGGGACAGGGGCCGATACGCAGTATTTT.

The chain carries TRBV6-2 or TRBV6-3 and TRBJ2-3, with TRBD2 matching over 16 bases. Per the germline V gene, CDR1 is MNHEY and CDR2 is SVGEGT. The CDR3 runs 19 residues. Unmatched junction bases numbered 10, after V lost 6 bases and J lost 1 base. The CDR3 here is CASSSLPGLAGGRTDTQYF. CDR3 sequence (DNA): TGTGCCAGCAGCTCCCTCCCGGGACTAGCGGGGGGGCGCACAGATACGCAGTATTTT.

The genes are TRBV7-8 and TRBJ1-6, with D possibly TRBD1 on 5 matching bases. Germline CDR1 and CDR2: SGHVS and FQNEAQ. Trimming removed 5 bases from V and 9 bases from J, with 14 bases in between. This CDR3 is 14 amino acids long. The CDR3 nucleotides are TGTGCCAGCAGCCAGGGAGCCGGGGGTTCACCCCTCCACTTT. Translated, it gives CASSQGAGGSPLHF.

The chain has TRBV3-1 (or the pseudogene TRBV3-2) and TRBJ2-5; 7 nucleotides align to TRBD2. V dropped 1 base and J dropped 9; count of bases not matched to a gene: 8. CDR1 and CDR2 (germline): LGHDT, YNNKEL (reference sequence). The CDR3 covers 14 residues. The CDR3 nucleotides are TGTGCCAGCAGCCAAGGGGGGGGACGGTTGGCCCAGTACTTC. Translating gives CASSQGGGRLAQYF.

V and J are TRBV18 and TRBJ1-5, with 7 bases that match TRBD1. In germline, CDR1 is KGHSH, CDR2 LQKENI. Germline trimming cut 5 bases from V and 7 bases from J; bases unmatched to any gene: 8. The CDR3 spans 14 residues. The CDR3 here is CASSDDRVLQPQHF. CDR3 coding DNA: TGTGCCAGCTCAGATGACAGGGTGCTCCAGCCCCAGCATTTT.

The J gene is TRBJ2-7, the V gene TRBV9; a weak D match, TRBD1 (6 bases). CDR1 and CDR2 from the germline V gene are SGDLS and YYNGEE. The CDR3 sequence is 13 residues long. Trimming pared 4 bases from V and 4 bases from J, leaving 12 bases between. The DNA for the CDR3 is TGTGCCAGCAGCTCCGGACAGAAGTACGAGCAGTACTTC. Translated: CASSSGQKYEQYF. Complete variable domain (other parts from reference TRBV9 and TRBJ2-7): DSGVTQTPKHLITATGQRVTLRCSPRSGDLSVYWYQQSLDQGLQFLIQYYNGEERAKGNILERFSAQQFPDLHSELNLSSLELGDSALYFCASSSGQKYEQYFGPGTRLTVT.

This rearrangement joins TRBV2 to TRBJ1-2; maybe TRBD1 (6 bases). Germline V gene data show CDR1 as SNHLY and CDR2 as FYNNEI. The CDR3 has 14 amino acids. V lost 4 bases and J 2 bases, leaving 11 bases between the germline ends. CDR3 nucleotide sequence: TGTGCCAGCAGTGCCTCCAGGGGAAACTATGGCTACACCTTC. It is translated as CASSASRGNYGYTF.

The V gene is TRBV5-8, the J gene TRBJ1-2; 9 bases are shared with TRBD1. Germline V lookup: CDR1 SGHTS, CDR2 YDEGEE. V was pared by 4 bases and J by 5 bases, with 9 bases of the junction left unmatched. The CDR3 totals 15 residues. The CDR3 DNA reads TGTGCCAGCAGCCTAATGGGGACAGGGACATATGGCTACACCTTC. Its protein product is CASSLMGTGTYGYTF.

The count of this clone is one. The chain carries TRBV28 and TRBJ2-5; the match to TRBD2 covers 12 bases. With 6 bases clipped from V and 1 base from J, the junction kept 9 bases outside the gene matches. Germline CDR1 reads MDHEN; CDR2 reads SYDVKM. This CDR3 region has 17 residues. CDR3 DNA sequence: TGTGCCAGCAGAATAGTAACTAGCGGGGGGTTCCAAGAGACCCAGTACTTC. This gives the protein CASRIVTSGGFQETQYF.

The chain combines TRBV2 with TRBJ1-1, with 8 bases matching TRBD1. Germline assignment: CDR1 SNHLY and CDR2 FYNNEI. Trimming at V came to 5 bases and at J to 6 bases, leaving 8 bases not matched to a gene. The CDR3 totals 14 residues. The DNA for the CDR3 is TGTGCCAGCAGTTGGACAGGGAGAGGGTCTGAAGCTTTCTTT. Amino acids: CASSWTGRGSEAFF.

The chain joins TRBV5-4 to TRBJ2-2, with 11 bases aligning to TRBD2. This CDR3 spans 17 amino acids. CDR1 and CDR2 (germline): SGHNT, YYREEE (reference sequence). J gave up 4 bases and V 4 bases, and 9 bases lay outside the gene matches. Here the CDR3 DNA reads TGTGCCAGCAGCAACAGACTAGCGGGGACTATCACCGGGGAGCTGTTTTTT. Translation gives CASSNRLAGTITGELFF. The full variable domain, rest sourced from reference TRBV5-4 and TRBJ2-2, is ETGVTQSPTHLIKTRGQQVTLRCSSQSGHNTVSWYQQALGQGPQFIFQYYREEENGRGNFPPRFSGLQFPNYSSELNVNALELDDSALYLCASSNRLAGTITGELFFGEGSRLTVL.

This clone was observed at least ten times. The rearrangement joins TRBV7-9 to TRBJ1-1; D uncertain. Trimming stripped 4 bases from V and 11 bases from J, with 14 bases between. Germline CDR1 SEHNR, CDR2 FQNEAQ (reference sequence). The length of the CDR3 is 12 residues. As DNA, the CDR3 is TGTGCCAGCAGCTCAGGTGCCGCTCAGGCTTTCTTT. Its translation: CASSSGAAQAFF.

The chain uses TRBV30 and TRBJ1-2, with D hard to call. CDR1 is GTSNPN, CDR2 SVGIG, per germline (reference sequence). The V and J ends lost 0 bases and 7 bases respectively, with 15 bases between them. There are 14 residues in the CDR3. CDR3 DNA sequence: TGTGCCTGGAGTGTACGCGAGAAATCTGGTGGCTACACCTTC. Amino acid sequence: CAWSVREKSGGYTF.